This TCR beta chain was identified in a study of CD8+ T cells in alopecia areata. RNA extraction was followed by reverse transcription into cDNA, which acted as the sequencing template. Profiled with immunoSEQ multiplex PCR; TCRdb holds only in-frame clones, not every one. The sample gives 110,000 to 150,000 clones, 54% of which show up once; 15% to 20% is in the top ten. Sample treatment: oral pan-JAK inhibitor, 5-10 mg twice daily. The CDR3 runs 15 residues. V lost 2 bases and J lost 4; bases outside the gene matches: 8. Germline-derived CDR1 and CDR2 are SGHNT and YYREEE (reference sequence). The gene calls are TRBV5-4 and TRBJ1-1; 7 bases agree with TRBD1. The origin of this receptor is a human donor with alopecia areata. The sample in question was CD8+ T cells sorted from blood, obtained at week 4, from a patient treated with tofacitinib. CDR3 coding DNA: TGTGCCAGCAGCTTTGGACAGGTCGGGATCACTGAAGCTTTCTTT. Translation: CASSFGQVGITEAFF.